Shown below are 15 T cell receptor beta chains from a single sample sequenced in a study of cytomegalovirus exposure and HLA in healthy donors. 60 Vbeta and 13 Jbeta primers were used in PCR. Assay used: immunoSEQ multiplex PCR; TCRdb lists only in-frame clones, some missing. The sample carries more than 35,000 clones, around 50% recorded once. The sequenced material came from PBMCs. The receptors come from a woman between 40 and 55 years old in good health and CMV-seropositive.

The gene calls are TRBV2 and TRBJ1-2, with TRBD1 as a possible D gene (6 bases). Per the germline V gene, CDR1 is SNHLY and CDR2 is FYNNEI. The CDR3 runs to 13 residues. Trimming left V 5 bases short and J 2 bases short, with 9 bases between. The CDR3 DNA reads TGTGCCAGCAGTCCGGACAGCAACTATGGCTACACCTTC. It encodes CASSPDSNYGYTF.

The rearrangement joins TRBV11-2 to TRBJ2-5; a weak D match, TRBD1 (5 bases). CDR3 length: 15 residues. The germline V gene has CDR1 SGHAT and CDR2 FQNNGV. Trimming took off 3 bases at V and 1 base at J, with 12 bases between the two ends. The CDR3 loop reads CASSFQGVRQETQYF. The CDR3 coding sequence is TGTGCCAGCAGCTTCCAGGGCGTCCGCCAAGAGACCCAGTACTTC.

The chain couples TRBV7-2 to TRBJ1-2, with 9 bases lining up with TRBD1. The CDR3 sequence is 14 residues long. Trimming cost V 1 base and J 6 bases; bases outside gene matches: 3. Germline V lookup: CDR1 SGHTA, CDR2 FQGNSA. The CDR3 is CASSLEGTGHGYTF. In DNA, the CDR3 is TGTGCCAGCAGCTTAGAAGGGACAGGGCATGGCTACACCTTC.

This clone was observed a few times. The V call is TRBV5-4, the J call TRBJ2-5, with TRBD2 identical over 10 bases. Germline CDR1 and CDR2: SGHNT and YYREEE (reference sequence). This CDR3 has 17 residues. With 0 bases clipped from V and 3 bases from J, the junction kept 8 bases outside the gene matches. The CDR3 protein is CASSLALASGGKETQYF. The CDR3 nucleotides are TGTGCCAGCAGCTTGGCCCTGGCTAGCGGGGGCAAAGAGACCCAGTACTTC.

CDR3 DNA: TGTGCCTGGGGACAGGGGGCTGGAAACACCATATATTTT. It yields the protein CAWGQGAGNTIYF. This rearrangement joins TRBV30 to TRBJ1-3; 10 bases agree with TRBD1. CDR3 size: 13 residues. Germline assignment: CDR1 GTSNPN and CDR2 SVGIG (reference sequence). V gave up 5 bases and J gave up 2 bases; unmatched junction bases: 0.

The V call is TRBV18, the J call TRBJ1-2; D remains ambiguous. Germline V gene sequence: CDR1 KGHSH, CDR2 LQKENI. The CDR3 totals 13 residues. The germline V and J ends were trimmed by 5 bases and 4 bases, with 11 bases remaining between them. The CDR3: CASSGREAYGYTF. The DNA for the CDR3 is TGTGCCAGCTCAGGGAGGGAGGCCTATGGCTACACCTTC.

CDR3 sequence: CASSLVFGRDEQFF. CDR3 coding DNA: TGTGCCAGCAGCTTAGTATTCGGTCGGGATGAGCAGTTCTTC. The V gene is TRBV7-8, the J gene TRBJ2-1, with D unclear. Germline values: CDR1 SGHVS, CDR2 FQNEAQ. V was clipped by 1 base and J by 8 bases, with 12 bases between them. CDR3 length: 14 residues.

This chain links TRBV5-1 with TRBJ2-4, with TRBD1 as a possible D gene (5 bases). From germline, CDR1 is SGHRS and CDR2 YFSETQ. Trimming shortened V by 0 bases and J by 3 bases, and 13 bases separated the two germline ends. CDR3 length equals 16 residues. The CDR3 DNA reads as TGCGCCAGCAGCTTGGATGGGTTTAGGGGCAAAAACATTCAGTACTTC. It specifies CASSLDGFRGKNIQYF.

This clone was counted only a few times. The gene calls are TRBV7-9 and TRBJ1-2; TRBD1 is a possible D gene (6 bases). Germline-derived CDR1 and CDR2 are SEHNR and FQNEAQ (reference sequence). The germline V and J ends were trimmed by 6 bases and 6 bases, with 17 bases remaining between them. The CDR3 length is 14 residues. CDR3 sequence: CASSLDITGNGYTF. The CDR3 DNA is TGTGCCAGCAGTCTAGATATAACAGGGAATGGCTACACCTTC.

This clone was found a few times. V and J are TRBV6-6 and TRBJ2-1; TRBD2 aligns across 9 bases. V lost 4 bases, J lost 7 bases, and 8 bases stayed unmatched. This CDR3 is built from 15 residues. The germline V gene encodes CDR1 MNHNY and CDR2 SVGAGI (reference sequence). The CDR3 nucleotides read TGTGCCAGCAGTTTGGCGACTAGCGGTTTTAATGAGCAGTTCTTC. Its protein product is CASSLATSGFNEQFF.

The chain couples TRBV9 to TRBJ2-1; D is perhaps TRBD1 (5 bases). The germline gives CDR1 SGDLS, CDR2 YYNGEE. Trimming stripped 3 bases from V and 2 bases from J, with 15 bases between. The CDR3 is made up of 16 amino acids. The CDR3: CASSAQDSRTYNEQFF. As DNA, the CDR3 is TGTGCCAGCAGCGCCCAAGACAGTCGGACCTACAATGAGCAGTTCTTC. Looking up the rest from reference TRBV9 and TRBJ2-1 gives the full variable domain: DSGVTQTPKHLITATGQRVTLRCSPRSGDLSVYWYQQSLDQGLQFLIQYYNGEERAKGNILERFSAQQFPDLHSELNLSSLELGDSALYFCASSAQDSRTYNEQFFGPGTRLTVL.

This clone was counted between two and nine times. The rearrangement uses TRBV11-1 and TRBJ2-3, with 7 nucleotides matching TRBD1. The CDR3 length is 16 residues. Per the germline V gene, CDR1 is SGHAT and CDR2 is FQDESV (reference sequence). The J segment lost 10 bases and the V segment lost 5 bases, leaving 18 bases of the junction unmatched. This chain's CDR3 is CASSPSTGRGLRAQYF. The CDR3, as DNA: TGTGCCAGCAGCCCCTCGACAGGGCGTGGGTTAAGGGCGCAGTATTTT.

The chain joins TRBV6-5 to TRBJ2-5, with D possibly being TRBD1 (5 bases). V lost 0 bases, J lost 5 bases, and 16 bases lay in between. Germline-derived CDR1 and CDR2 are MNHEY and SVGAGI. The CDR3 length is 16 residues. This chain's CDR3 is CASSYSTAGLGETQYF. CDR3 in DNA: TGTGCCAGCAGTTACTCGACGGCAGGGCTGGGTGAGACCCAGTACTTC.

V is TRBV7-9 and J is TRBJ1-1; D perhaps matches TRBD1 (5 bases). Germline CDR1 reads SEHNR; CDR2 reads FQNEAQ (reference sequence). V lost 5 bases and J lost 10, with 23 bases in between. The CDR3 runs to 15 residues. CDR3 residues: CASSPGGTALPRAFF. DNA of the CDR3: TGTGCCAGCAGCCCGGGGGGGACTGCCTTACCTCGAGCTTTCTTT.

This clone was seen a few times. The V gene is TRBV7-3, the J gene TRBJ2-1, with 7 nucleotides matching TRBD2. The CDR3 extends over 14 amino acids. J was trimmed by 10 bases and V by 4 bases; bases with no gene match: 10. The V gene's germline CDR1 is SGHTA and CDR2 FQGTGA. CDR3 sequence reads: CASSSTPTSREQFF. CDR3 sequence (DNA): TGTGCCAGCAGCTCCACCCCGACTAGCAGGGAGCAGTTCTTC.